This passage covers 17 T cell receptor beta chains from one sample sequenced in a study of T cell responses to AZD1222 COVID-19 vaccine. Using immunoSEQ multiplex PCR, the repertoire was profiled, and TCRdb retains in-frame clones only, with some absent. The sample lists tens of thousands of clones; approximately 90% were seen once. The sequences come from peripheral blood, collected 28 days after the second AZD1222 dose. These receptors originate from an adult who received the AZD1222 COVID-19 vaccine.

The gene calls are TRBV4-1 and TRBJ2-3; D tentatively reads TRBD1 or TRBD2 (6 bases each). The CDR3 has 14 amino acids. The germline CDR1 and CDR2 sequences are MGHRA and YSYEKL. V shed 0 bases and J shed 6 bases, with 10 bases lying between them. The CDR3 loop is CASSQDGGRDTQYF. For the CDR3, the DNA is TGCGCCAGCAGCCAAGATGGGGGGCGGGATACGCAGTATTTT.

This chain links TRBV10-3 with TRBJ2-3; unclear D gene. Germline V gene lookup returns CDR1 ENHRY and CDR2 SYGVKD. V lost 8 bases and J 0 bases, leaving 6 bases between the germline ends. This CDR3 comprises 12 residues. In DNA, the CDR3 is TGTGCCATCTCGGACAGCACAGATACGCAGTATTTT. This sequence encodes CAISDSTDTQYF.

The CDR3 here is CSASLANYGYTF. CDR3 bases: TGCAGTGCTAGTTTAGCTAACTATGGCTACACCTTC. V gene TRBV20-1 combines with J gene TRBJ1-2; D gene uncertain. This CDR3 is 12 amino acids long. Trimming removed 3 bases at V and 0 bases at J, with 5 bases between. Germline V CDR1 and CDR2: DFQATT, SNEGSKA (reference sequence).

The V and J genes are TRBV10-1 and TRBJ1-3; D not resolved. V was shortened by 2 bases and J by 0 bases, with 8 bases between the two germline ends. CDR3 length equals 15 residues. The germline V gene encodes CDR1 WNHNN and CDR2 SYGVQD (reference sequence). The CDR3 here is CASSETELSGNTIYF. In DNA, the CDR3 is TGCGCCAGCAGTGAGACCGAACTCTCTGGAAACACCATATATTTT.

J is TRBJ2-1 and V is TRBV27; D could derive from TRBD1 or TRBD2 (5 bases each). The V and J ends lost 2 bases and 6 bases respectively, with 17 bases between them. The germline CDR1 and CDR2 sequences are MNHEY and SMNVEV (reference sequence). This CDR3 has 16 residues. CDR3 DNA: TGTGCCAGCAGTTTAGACTTCTCCCTGGGGGTCAATGAGCAGTTCTTC. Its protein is CASSLDFSLGVNEQFF.

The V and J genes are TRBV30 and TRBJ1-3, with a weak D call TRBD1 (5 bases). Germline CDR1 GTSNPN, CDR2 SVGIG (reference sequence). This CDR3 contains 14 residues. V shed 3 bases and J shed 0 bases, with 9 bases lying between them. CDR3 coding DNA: TGTGCCTGGAGATCCCAGGGCTCTGGAAACACCATATATTTT. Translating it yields CAWRSQGSGNTIYF.

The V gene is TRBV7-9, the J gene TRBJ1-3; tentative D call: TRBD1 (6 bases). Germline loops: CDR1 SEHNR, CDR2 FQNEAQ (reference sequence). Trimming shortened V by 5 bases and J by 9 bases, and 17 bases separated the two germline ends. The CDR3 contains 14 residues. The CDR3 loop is CASSHTGIKATIYF. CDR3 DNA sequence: TGTGCCAGCAGCCATACAGGGATCAAAGCCACCATATATTTT.

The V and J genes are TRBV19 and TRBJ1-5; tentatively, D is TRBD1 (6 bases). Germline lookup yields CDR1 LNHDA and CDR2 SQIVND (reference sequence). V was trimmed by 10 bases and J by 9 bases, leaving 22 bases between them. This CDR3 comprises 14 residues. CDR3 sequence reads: CATAPRDNSPPQHF. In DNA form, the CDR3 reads TGTGCCACCGCGCCCCGGGACAATTCTCCGCCCCAGCATTTT.

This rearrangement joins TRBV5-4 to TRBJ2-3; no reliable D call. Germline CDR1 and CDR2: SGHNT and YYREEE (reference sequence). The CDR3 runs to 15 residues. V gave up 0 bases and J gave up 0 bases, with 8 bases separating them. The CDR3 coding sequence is TGTGCCAGCAGCTTGGGCCCCGCTAGCACAGATACGCAGTATTTT. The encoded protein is CASSLGPASTDTQYF.

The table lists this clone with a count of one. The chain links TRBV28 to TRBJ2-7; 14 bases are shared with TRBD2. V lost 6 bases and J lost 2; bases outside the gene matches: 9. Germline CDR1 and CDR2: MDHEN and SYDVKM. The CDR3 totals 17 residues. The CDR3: CASRPGLAGEKTYEQYF. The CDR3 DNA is TGTGCCAGCAGACCGGGACTAGCGGGGGAGAAGACCTACGAGCAGTACTTC.

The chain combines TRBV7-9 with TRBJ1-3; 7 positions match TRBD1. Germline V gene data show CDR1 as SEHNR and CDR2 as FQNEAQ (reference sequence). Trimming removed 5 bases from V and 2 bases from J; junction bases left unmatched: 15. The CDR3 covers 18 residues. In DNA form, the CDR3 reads TGTGCCAGCAGCCCCCCGGCGGACAGGCCATTTGCTGGAAACACCATATATTTT. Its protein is CASSPPADRPFAGNTIYF.

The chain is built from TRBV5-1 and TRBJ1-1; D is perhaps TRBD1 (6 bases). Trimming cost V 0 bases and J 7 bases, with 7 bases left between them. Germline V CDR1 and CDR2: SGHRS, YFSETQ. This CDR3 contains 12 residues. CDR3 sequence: CASSLETGEAFF. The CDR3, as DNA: TGCGCCAGCAGCTTGGAGACAGGTGAAGCTTTCTTT. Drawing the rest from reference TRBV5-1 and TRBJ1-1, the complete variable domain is KAGVTQTPRYLIKTRGQQVTLSCSPISGHRSVSWYQQTPGQGLQFLFEYFSETQRNKGNFPGRFSGRQFSNSRSEMNVSTLELGDSALYLCASSLETGEAFFGQGTRLTVV.

The CDR3 DNA reads as TGTGCCAGCAGGGAGGGGCAGAGAGGGACACCCCTCCACTTT. It is translated as CASREGQRGTPLHF. V gene TRBV2 combines with J gene TRBJ1-6, with D tentatively TRBD1 (5 bases). Germline assignment: CDR1 SNHLY and CDR2 FYNNEI. V shed 6 bases and J shed 11 bases, with 17 bases lying between them. The CDR3 extends over 14 amino acids.

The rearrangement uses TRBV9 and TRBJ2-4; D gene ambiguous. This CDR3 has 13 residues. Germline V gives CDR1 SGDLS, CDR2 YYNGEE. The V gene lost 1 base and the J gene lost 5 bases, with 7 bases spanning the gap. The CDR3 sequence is CASSVNGENIQYF. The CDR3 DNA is TGTGCCAGCAGCGTAAACGGCGAAAACATTCAGTACTTC.

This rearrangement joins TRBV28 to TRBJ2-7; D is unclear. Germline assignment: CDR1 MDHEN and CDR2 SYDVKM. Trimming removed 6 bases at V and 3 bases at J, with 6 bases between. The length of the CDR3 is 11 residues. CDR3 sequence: CASRSIYEQYF. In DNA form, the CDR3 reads TGTGCCAGCAGAAGTATCTACGAGCAGTACTTC.

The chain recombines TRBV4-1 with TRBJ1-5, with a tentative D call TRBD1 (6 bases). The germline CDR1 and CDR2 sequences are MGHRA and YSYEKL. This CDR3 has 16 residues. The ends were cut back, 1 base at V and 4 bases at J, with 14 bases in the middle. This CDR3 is CASSQGLNRENQPQHF. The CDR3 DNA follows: TGCGCCAGCAGCCAAGGTTTAAACAGGGAGAATCAGCCCCAGCATTTT.

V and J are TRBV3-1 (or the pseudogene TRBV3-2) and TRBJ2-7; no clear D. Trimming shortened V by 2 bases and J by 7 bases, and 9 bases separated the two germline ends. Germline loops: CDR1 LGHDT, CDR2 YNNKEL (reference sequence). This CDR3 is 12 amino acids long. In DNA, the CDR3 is TGTGCCAGCAGCCAAAGGGCTCAAGAGCAGTACTTC. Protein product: CASSQRAQEQYF.